This record concerns one T cell receptor beta chain sequence. This specimen belongs to a study of PD-1 blockade in classical Hodgkin lymphoma. Using immunoSEQ multiplex PCR, the repertoire was profiled, and TCRdb retains in-frame clones only, with some absent. This table has tens of thousands of clones, over 90% appearing once. The length of the CDR3 is 14 residues. Trimming removed 5 bases from V and 0 bases from J, with 11 bases in between. The germline V gene has CDR1 SQVTM and CDR2 ANQGSEA. Time point given: newly diagnosed, previously untreated cHL patient sample. Material for sequencing was peripheral blood mononuclear cells (PBMCs). The chain employs TRBV29-1 and TRBJ1-3; no definite D call. The source of this sequence is a human donor with classical Hodgkin lymphoma. DNA of the CDR3: TGCAGCGTTCTACCGGAACACTCTGGAAACACCATATATTTT. It is translated as CSVLPEHSGNTIYF.